The 30 T cell receptor beta chains below all came from one sample that was sequenced in a study of OX40 agonist ivuxolimab in advanced cancers. Using immunoSEQ multiplex PCR, the repertoire was profiled, and TCRdb retains in-frame clones only, with some absent. The table includes some 77,000 clones, approximately 85% detected once. The specimen comprised CD4+ or CD8+ T cells sorted from blood, sampled in a trial of the OX40 agonist ivuxolimab. Source of these receptors: an adult with an advanced solid tumor such as melanoma, head and neck, liver or kidney cancer.

In its sample, this clone was seen once. The CDR3 DNA reads TGCGCCAGCAGCTTGGGGTCTAGCGGGAACACAGATACGCAGTATTTT. Protein: CASSLGSSGNTDTQYF. This chain connects TRBV5-1 to TRBJ2-3; TRBD2 agrees at 9 bases. There are 16 residues in the CDR3. Germline V gene lookup returns CDR1 SGHRS and CDR2 YFSETQ. The V segment lost 0 bases and the J segment 2 bases; nucleotides outside the gene matches: 4. Full variable domain (rest looked up from reference TRBV5-1 and TRBJ2-3): KAGVTQTPRYLIKTRGQQVTLSCSPISGHRSVSWYQQTPGQGLQFLFEYFSETQRNKGNFPGRFSGRQFSNSRSEMNVSTLELGDSALYLCASSLGSSGNTDTQYFGPGTRLTVL.

The chain has TRBV4-1 and TRBJ1-1, with D unresolved. The length of the CDR3 is 15 residues. Between the trimmed V and J ends, which lost 3 bases and 3 bases, there was a span of 14 bases. Germline V gene data show CDR1 as MGHRA and CDR2 as YSYEKL. CDR3 residues: CASSHSPTGDTEAFF. The CDR3 coding sequence is TGCGCCAGCAGCCATTCCCCAACCGGGGACACTGAAGCTTTCTTT.

The chain couples TRBV2 to TRBJ1-5, with 7 positions matching TRBD1. CDR1 and CDR2 (germline): SNHLY, FYNNEI. Trimming removed 5 bases from V and 2 bases from J; junction bases left unmatched: 9. CDR3 size: 16 residues. The CDR3 DNA is TGTGCCAGCAGTATGGGACAGCCGGAGGGCAATCAGCCCCAGCATTTT. Residues: CASSMGQPEGNQPQHF.

V is TRBV4-3 and J is TRBJ1-1; no definite D call. V was cut by 0 bases and J by 3 bases, with 11 bases left in between. The CDR3 is 15 amino acids. Germline V gene data show CDR1 as LGHNA and CDR2 as YSLEER. In nucleotides, the CDR3 is TGCGCCAGCAGCCAAGAGCGGGAACGGGACACTGAAGCTTTCTTT. It is translated as CASSQERERDTEAFF.

V gene TRBV2 combines with J gene TRBJ1-5; 8 bases map to TRBD1. CDR3 length: 15 amino acids. From germline, CDR1 is SNHLY and CDR2 FYNNEI. The ends lost 6 bases at V and 6 bases at J; junction bases unmatched: 10. CDR3 DNA sequence: TGTGCCAGCAGGGGCACAGGACAGGGAATTCAGCCCCAGCATTTT. This translates into CASRGTGQGIQPQHF.

The chain uses TRBV5-1 and TRBJ2-7; D perhaps matches TRBD2 (6 bases). The V end was cut by 0 bases, the J end by 2 bases, with 9 bases between. The CDR3 is 14 residues long. Germline CDR1 is SGHRS and CDR2 is YFSETQ. CDR3 protein: CASSLAGGTYEQYF. CDR3 DNA sequence: TGCGCCAGCAGCTTGGCCGGGGGAACCTACGAGCAGTACTTC.

V is TRBV6-6 and J is TRBJ2-7, with D unresolved. V dropped 0 bases and J dropped 6 bases, with 12 bases sitting between them. The CDR3 runs to 14 residues. Germline loops: CDR1 MNHNY, CDR2 SVGAGI (reference sequence). The CDR3 sequence: CASSYSGRKGEQYF. The CDR3 bases are TGTGCCAGCAGTTACTCTGGCAGGAAAGGCGAGCAGTACTTC.

The genes are TRBV2 and TRBJ2-5; 7 bases match TRBD2. CDR3 size: 13 residues. Germline V lookup: CDR1 SNHLY, CDR2 FYNNEI. V gave up 2 bases and J gave up 11 bases; unmatched junction bases: 8. The CDR3 is CASSELADLEQYF. Written as DNA, the CDR3 is TGTGCCAGCAGTGAACTAGCGGATTTAGAGCAGTACTTC.

Only a few counts were recorded for this clone. The V gene is TRBV5-6, the J gene TRBJ1-1, with D maybe TRBD1 (6 bases). Trimming pared 6 bases from V and 6 bases from J, leaving 18 bases between. Germline V lookup: CDR1 SGHDT, CDR2 YYEEEE. The CDR3 is 14 residues long. CDR3 in amino acids: CASNAPQGSSEAFF. The CDR3 nucleotides read TGTGCCAGCAACGCACCTCAGGGGTCGTCTGAAGCTTTCTTT.

The chain carries TRBV5-1 and TRBJ2-2; D may be TRBD1 (6 bases). V dropped 6 bases and J dropped 1 base, with 10 bases sitting between them. Germline CDR1 is SGHRS and CDR2 is YFSETQ. This CDR3 has 14 residues. The CDR3 DNA reads TGCGCCAGCAATTTAGGGGGGAACACCGGGGAGCTGTTTTTT. It yields the protein CASNLGGNTGELFF.

V is TRBV30 and J is TRBJ1-1; a possible D gene is TRBD1 (6 bases). V lost 0 bases and J lost 4, with 9 bases in between. CDR3 length equals 13 residues. Germline loops: CDR1 GTSNPN, CDR2 SVGIG (reference sequence). CDR3 residues: CAWSVGGVTEAFF. CDR3 in DNA: TGTGCCTGGAGTGTAGGGGGGGTCACTGAAGCTTTCTTT.

The chain uses TRBV11-2 and TRBJ2-6; D remains ambiguous. V was pared by 2 bases and J by 2 bases, with 7 bases between. This CDR3 is built from 15 residues. Germline V gives CDR1 SGHAT, CDR2 FQNNGV. The chain's CDR3 is CASSLMAAGANVLTF. The CDR3 region has the DNA TGTGCCAGCAGCTTAATGGCAGCTGGGGCCAACGTCCTGACTTTC.

The genes are TRBV21-1 and TRBJ1-5. TRBV21-1 is noted as a pseudogene. This CDR3 has 14 amino acids. This CDR3 is CASSIGRGRQPQHF. CDR3 DNA: TGTGCCAGCAGCATCGGACGAGGCAGACAGCCCCAGCATTTT.

The V gene is TRBV11-2, the J gene TRBJ1-1; 8 bases match TRBD1. V shed 5 bases and J 4 bases; nucleotides not matched to a gene: 21. This CDR3 has 19 amino acids. Germline V gene lookup returns CDR1 SGHAT and CDR2 FQNNGV. The CDR3 coding sequence is TGTGCCAGCAGCAAGGGGGGTTCCAGGGGGCGCACGGAGGGCACTGAAGCTTTCTTT. It translates to CASSKGGSRGRTEGTEAFF.

CDR3 DNA sequence: TGTGCTAGTGGTCCCCCGGGATTAGCAAATTCACCCCTCCACTTT. It is translated as CASGPPGLANSPLHF. The chain couples TRBV12-5 to TRBJ1-6; D remains ambiguous. Per the germline V gene, CDR1 is LGHNT and CDR2 is FRNRAP. There are 15 residues in the CDR3. V gave up 5 bases and J gave up 7 bases, with 15 bases separating them.

The V call is TRBV7-9, the J call TRBJ1-4; D may be TRBD1 (6 bases). Trimming removed 0 bases from V and 8 bases from J, with 16 bases in between. The CDR3 is 16 residues long. CDR1 SEHNR and CDR2 FQNEAQ come from the germline V gene (reference sequence). The CDR3 region has the DNA TGTGCCAGCAGCTTAGCTGAACAGGGCTTACGGGAAAAACTGTTTTTT. This translates into CASSLAEQGLREKLFF. Supplemented by reference TRBV7-9 and TRBJ1-4, the full variable domain reads DTGVSQNPRHKITKRGQNVTFRCDPISEHNRLYWYRQTLGQGPEFLTYFQNEAQLEKSRLLSDRFSAERPKGSFSTLEIQRTEQGDSAMYLCASSLAEQGLREKLFFGSGTQLSVL.

V and J are TRBV12-5 and TRBJ2-7; D is ambiguous. Germline V gene lookup returns CDR1 LGHNT and CDR2 FRNRAP. Trimming took 6 bases from V and 7 from J, leaving 7 bases between them. CDR3 length: 10 residues. The CDR3: CASGRDEQYF. The DNA of the CDR3 is TGTGCTAGTGGACGTGATGAGCAGTACTTC.

On this clone: Compared with germline, one end of the junction differs, possibly owing to a read error. The rearrangement uses TRBV6-4 and TRBJ2-5; no definite D call. The CDR3 runs to 13 residues. Germline V gene sequence: CDR1 MRHNA, CDR2 SNTAGT. The CDR3 region has the DNA TGTACCAGCAGTGCCCAGCTAGGAGAGACCCAGTACTTC. It codes for CTSSAQLGETQYF.

The V and J genes are TRBV6-5 and TRBJ1-1; TRBD1 might be the D (6 bases). Trimming took 0 bases from V and 4 from J, leaving 12 bases between them. CDR3 size: 15 residues. Germline V gene sequence: CDR1 MNHEY, CDR2 SVGAGI. The CDR3 DNA is TGTGCCAGCAGTTACTCAGCGGGGGCGAGCACTGAAGCTTTCTTT. It codes for CASSYSAGASTEAFF.

CDR3 sequence: CASSHAGVNEQYF. Here the CDR3 DNA reads TGTGCCAGCAGCCACGCCGGAGTAAACGAGCAGTACTTC. The chain links TRBV4-2 to TRBJ2-7; the D is unclear. The CDR3 spans 13 residues. CDR1 is LGHNA and CDR2 is YNFKEQ in the germline V gene. Between the trimmed V and J ends, which lost 3 bases and 5 bases, there was a span of 11 bases.

This clone was found once. The identical CDR3 is also encoded by other nucleotide sequences in the sample. V usage is TRBV5-1 and J usage is TRBJ1-1, with 10 bases aligning to TRBD1. The CDR3 covers 14 residues. Trimming at V came to 0 bases and at J to 4 bases, leaving 0 bases not matched to a gene. Germline lookup yields CDR1 SGHRS and CDR2 YFSETQ. The CDR3 protein is CASSLGQGATEAFF. In nucleotides, the CDR3 is TGCGCCAGCAGCTTGGGACAGGGGGCCACTGAAGCTTTCTTT.

The V and J genes are TRBV5-6 and TRBJ2-7; 8 bases align to TRBD1. The CDR3 runs 15 residues. Germline assignment: CDR1 SGHDT and CDR2 YYEEEE. V lost 5 bases to trimming and J lost 6 bases; unmatched junction nucleotides: 13. The CDR3 spells CASRPRTGWGREQYF. The CDR3 DNA sequence: TGTGCCAGCAGACCTCGGACAGGGTGGGGTCGCGAGCAGTACTTC.

The chain joins TRBV10-3 to TRBJ2-1, with TRBD2 matching 15 bases. V was pared by 1 base and J by 8 bases, with 6 bases of the junction left unmatched. Germline CDR1 ENHRY, CDR2 SYGVKD. The CDR3 sequence is 17 residues long. This chain's CDR3 is CAISEYGTSGRNDEQFF. For the CDR3, the DNA is TGTGCCATCAGTGAGTACGGGACTAGCGGGAGGAACGATGAGCAGTTCTTC.

The chain carries TRBV27 and TRBJ2-3; TRBD1 is a possible D gene (5 bases). Germline V gene lookup returns CDR1 MNHEY and CDR2 SMNVEV (reference sequence). This CDR3 contains 14 residues. V shed 8 bases and J shed 6 bases, with 18 bases lying between them. In nucleotides, the CDR3 is TGTGCCAGCGGCTTGGGGCCGGTCGGCGATACGCAGTATTTT. Its translation: CASGLGPVGDTQYF.

The chain links TRBV7-9 to TRBJ2-5; TRBD2 is a possible D gene (5 bases). Germline V gives CDR1 SEHNR, CDR2 FQNEAQ (reference sequence). The CDR3 runs to 14 residues. The V and J ends lost 1 base and 4 bases respectively, with 10 bases between them. DNA for the CDR3: TGTGCCAGCAGCTTAGAAGTGGGAGCAGAGACCCAGTACTTC. Translated, it gives CASSLEVGAETQYF.

The V gene is TRBV9, the J gene TRBJ2-3; D is tentatively TRBD1 or TRBD2 (7 bases each). The CDR3 covers 16 residues. Germline V gives CDR1 SGDLS, CDR2 YYNGEE. Trimming cost V 1 base and J 6 bases, with 18 bases left between them. The CDR3 DNA reads TGTGCCAGCAGCGTAAGGGAGGGGGCGAGGAGTGATACGCAGTATTTT. It codes for CASSVREGARSDTQYF.

J is TRBJ2-5 and V is TRBV4-1; D not resolved. The CDR3 has 14 amino acids. Looked up from germline, CDR1 is MGHRA and CDR2 is YSYEKL. V was shortened by 1 base and J by 3 bases, with 9 bases between the two germline ends. The CDR3 bases are TGCGCCAGCAGCCAAGTAACCGGCGAAGAGACCCAGTACTTC. Translated: CASSQVTGEETQYF.

The chain combines TRBV10-2 with TRBJ1-2; D unclear. This CDR3 spans 12 amino acids. CDR1 WSHSY and CDR2 SAAADI come from the germline V gene. With 7 bases removed from V and 6 bases from J, the gap between germline ends came to 12 bases. The chain's CDR3 is CASIPGRNGYTF. CDR3 in DNA: TGCGCCAGCATACCAGGAAGGAATGGCTACACCTTC.

This chain links TRBV5-5 with TRBJ2-3; D is uncertain. From germline, CDR1 is SGHKS and CDR2 YYEKEE (reference sequence). The CDR3 covers 11 residues. Trimming removed 4 bases from V and 15 bases from J, with 15 bases in between. The CDR3 loop reads CASSTRTNEYF. The CDR3 nucleotides read TGTGCCAGCAGCACGCGGACCAACGAATATTTT.

The chain has TRBV5-1 and TRBJ2-7; TRBD1 or TRBD2 may be the D gene (5 bases each). V gave up 4 bases and J gave up 3 bases, with 11 bases separating them. Germline V gene data show CDR1 as SGHRS and CDR2 as YFSETQ. This CDR3 has 13 residues. For the CDR3, the DNA is TGCGCCAGCAGCAGGGACGGCGTCTACGAGCAGTACTTC. This codes for CASSRDGVYEQYF.